The 10 T cell receptor beta chains listed next were all sequenced from one sample in a study of shared clonotypes between healthy human individuals. Profiling relied on immunoSEQ multiplex PCR, and the TCRdb table lists in-frame clones only, not all of them. The sample lists approximately 400,000 clones; 90% to 98% were seen once. Sequenced sample: memory CD8+ T cells sorted from blood. The subset denotes: CD45RO+ cells pooled with CCR7-negative TemRA cells. These receptors all stem from a young man in good health.

This chain uses TRBV28 with TRBJ2-1, with 9 bases aligning to TRBD1. Germline V gene sequence: CDR1 MDHEN, CDR2 SYDVKM. The length of the CDR3 is 15 residues. V was pared by 3 bases and J by 8 bases, with 8 bases of the junction left unmatched. CDR3 amino acids: CASSLWDREDDEQFF. CDR3 DNA: TGTGCCAGCAGTTTGTGGGACAGGGAGGACGATGAGCAGTTCTTC.

The chain couples TRBV29-1 to TRBJ2-6; no definite D call. Germline V gene data show CDR1 as SQVTM and CDR2 as ANQGSEA. Trimming cost V 3 bases and J 0 bases, with 3 bases left between them. There are 13 residues in the CDR3. CDR3: CSVDSSGANVLTF. As DNA, the CDR3 is TGCAGCGTTGACAGCTCTGGGGCCAACGTCCTGACTTTC.

This clone appeared a single time. This same CDR3 is encoded by further DNA sequences in the sample. The CDR3 spells CASSLALDRMDGNTIYF. Here the CDR3 DNA reads TGTGCCAGCAGCTTAGCCCTGGACCGAATGGATGGAAACACCATATATTTT. The genes are TRBV11-2 and TRBJ1-3; D uncertain. The CDR3 sequence is 17 residues long. Trimming removed 1 base from V and 3 bases from J, with 16 bases in between. From germline, CDR1 is SGHAT and CDR2 FQNNGV.

The J gene is TRBJ2-3, the V gene TRBV19; D is ambiguous. The CDR3 sequence is 14 residues long. V shed 5 bases and J shed 1 base, with 10 bases lying between them. Germline CDR1 LNHDA, CDR2 SQIVND (reference sequence). The CDR3 protein is CASSLYRGTDTQYF. CDR3 coding DNA: TGTGCCAGTAGTCTATACCGAGGCACAGATACGCAGTATTTT.

The genes are TRBV19 and TRBJ2-5; a weak D match, TRBD2 (6 bases). This CDR3 region has 14 residues. Germline assignment: CDR1 LNHDA and CDR2 SQIVND (reference sequence). The V gene lost 3 bases and the J gene lost 5 bases, with 13 bases spanning the gap. CDR3 in DNA: TGTGCCAGTAGTATCGGAGGGAGGCCCGAGACCCAGTACTTC. Translation gives CASSIGGRPETQYF.

V gene TRBV5-3 combines with J gene TRBJ2-1; D unresolved. TRBV5-3 is noted as an ORF with a role that remains uncertain. This CDR3 region has 9 residues. V lost 5 bases to trimming and J lost 9 bases, with 3 bases between them. For the CDR3, the DNA is TGTGCCAGAAGGGGTGAGCAGTTCTTC. It codes for CARRGEQFF.

The sample holds one count of this clone. The chain links TRBV19 to TRBJ2-3; 7 bases line up with TRBD2. This CDR3 has 15 residues. Trimming at V came to 2 bases and at J to 3 bases, leaving 5 bases not matched to a gene. Germline assignment: CDR1 LNHDA and CDR2 SQIVND (reference sequence). Written as DNA, the CDR3 is TGTGCCAGTAGTATACGAGCGGGATATACAGATACGCAGTATTTT. It is translated as CASSIRAGYTDTQYF.

The chain links TRBV2 to TRBJ1-5, with 7 bases fitting TRBD1. The J segment lost 0 bases and the V segment lost 6 bases, leaving 5 bases of the junction unmatched. The CDR3 consists of 15 residues. CDR1 SNHLY and CDR2 FYNNEI come from the germline V gene. The CDR3 nucleotides are TGTGCCAGCAGGGAGACAGGGAATAGCAATCAGCCCCAGCATTTT. Residues: CASRETGNSNQPQHF.

The CDR3 nucleotides read TGTGCCAGCAGTGACAGGGAACCCATGAACACTGAAGCTTTCTTT. Protein sequence: CASSDREPMNTEAFF. The genes are TRBV2 and TRBJ1-1, with D perhaps TRBD1 (5 bases). CDR1 SNHLY and CDR2 FYNNEI come from the germline V gene. V lost 3 bases, J lost 0 bases, and 11 bases lay in between. The CDR3 is 15 residues long.

This clone was detected only once. The chain has TRBV5-1 and TRBJ2-7; no clear D. Germline values: CDR1 SGHRS, CDR2 YFSETQ. This CDR3 contains 14 residues. V was cut by 4 bases and J by 2 bases, with 13 bases left in between. The DNA of the CDR3 is TGCGCCAGCAGCGGTATAACGGCCCCCTACGAGCAGTACTTC. Its protein is CASSGITAPYEQYF.